A selection of T cell receptor beta chains follows, all from one sample in a study of PD-1 blockade in classical Hodgkin lymphoma. This table comes from immunoSEQ multiplex PCR, and its TCRdb copy is limited to in-frame clones, with some not included. The sample has some 28,000 clones, over 75% seen once. This material consisted of peripheral blood mononuclear cells (PBMCs), taken before the fourth cycle of nivolumab. These receptors were obtained from a human donor with classical Hodgkin lymphoma. Both conserved end residues are part of each CDR3. Each record gives: J gene, V gene, clone size, D gene, CDR3 protein, CDR3 DNA. D genes are given only for firm matches. Part of the rows lack a size; the others show once, few, many or a class for expanded clones.

j_call: TRBJ1-5; v_call: TRBV2; clone_size: NA; d_call: NA; cdr3_aa: CASRVYSNQPQHF; cdr3_nt: TGTGCCAGCAGGGTGTATAGCAATCAGCCCCAGCATTTT
j_call: TRBJ1-2; v_call: TRBV7-6; clone_size: few; d_call: TRBD1; cdr3_aa: CASSSGGGYGYTF; cdr3_nt: TGTGCCAGCAGCTCAGGGGGCGGGTATGGCTACACCTTC
j_call: TRBJ2-5; v_call: TRBV5-6; clone_size: NA; d_call: NA; cdr3_aa: CASSRTVETQYF; cdr3_nt: TGTGCCAGCAGCCGGACAGTCGAGACCCAGTACTTC
j_call: TRBJ1-2; v_call: TRBV7-8; clone_size: few; d_call: TRBD1; cdr3_aa: CASSFIQGEGGYTF; cdr3_nt: TGTGCCAGCAGCTTTATCCAGGGGGAGGGTGGCTACACCTTC
j_call: TRBJ1-1; v_call: TRBV10-3; clone_size: NA; d_call: TRBD1; cdr3_aa: CAISGDRGNTEAFF; cdr3_nt: TGTGCCATCAGCGGTGACAGGGGGAACACTGAAGCTTTCTTT
j_call: TRBJ1-2; v_call: TRBV20-1; clone_size: NA; d_call: NA; cdr3_aa: CSATGTYGYTF; cdr3_nt: TGCAGTGCTACCGGGACCTATGGCTACACCTTC
j_call: TRBJ2-3; v_call: TRBV28; clone_size: NA; d_call: TRBD2; cdr3_aa: CASRLSGGADTQYF; cdr3_nt: TGTGCCAGCAGGCTGAGCGGGGGGGCAGATACGCAGTATTTT
j_call: TRBJ2-3; v_call: TRBV18; clone_size: NA; d_call: NA; cdr3_aa: CASSPRQVGTDTQYF; cdr3_nt: TGTGCCAGCTCACCCAGACAGGTTGGCACAGATACGCAGTATTTT
j_call: TRBJ1-6; v_call: TRBV7-9; clone_size: NA; d_call: TRBD1; cdr3_aa: CASSPGTGGPPLHF; cdr3_nt: TGTGCCAGCAGCCCCGGGACAGGGGGACCACCCCTCCACTTT
j_call: TRBJ2-7; v_call: TRBV5-6; clone_size: NA; d_call: TRBD2; cdr3_aa: CASSRAGVYEQYF; cdr3_nt: TGTGCCAGCAGTCGAGCGGGGGTCTACGAGCAGTACTTC
j_call: TRBJ2-3; v_call: TRBV4-2; clone_size: NA; d_call: TRBD2; cdr3_aa: CASSQLTSGDLDTQYF; cdr3_nt: TGTGCCAGCAGCCAACTTACTAGCGGGGATCTAGATACGCAGTATTTT
j_call: TRBJ1-2; v_call: TRBV14; clone_size: NA; d_call: TRBD1; cdr3_aa: CASSSQGALGGYTF; cdr3_nt: TGTGCCAGCAGCTCACAGGGGGCGCTCGGAGGCTACACCTTC
j_call: TRBJ2-7; v_call: TRBV5-4; clone_size: NA; d_call: TRBD1; cdr3_aa: CASTSGTAAYEQYF; cdr3_nt: TGTGCCAGCACCTCCGGGACAGCAGCCTACGAGCAGTACTTC
j_call: TRBJ1-3; v_call: TRBV5-1; clone_size: NA; d_call: NA; cdr3_aa: CASRGLSGNTIYF; cdr3_nt: TGCGCCAGCAGGGGGCTCTCTGGAAACACCATATATTTT
j_call: TRBJ2-3; v_call: TRBV11-2; clone_size: once; d_call: NA; cdr3_aa: CASSSGQITDTQYF; cdr3_nt: TGTGCCAGCAGCTCGGGACAAATCACAGATACGCAGTATTTT
j_call: TRBJ1-2; v_call: TRBV9; clone_size: NA; d_call: NA; cdr3_aa: CASTRQGGYTF; cdr3_nt: TGTGCCAGCACCCGCCAGGGGGGCTACACCTTC
j_call: TRBJ1-5; v_call: TRBV28; clone_size: few; d_call: NA; cdr3_aa: CASSLVARNQPQHF; cdr3_nt: TGTGCCAGCAGTTTAGTAGCCCGTAATCAGCCCCAGCATTTT
j_call: TRBJ2-1; v_call: TRBV15; clone_size: once; d_call: NA; cdr3_aa: CATSREGNEQFF; cdr3_nt: TGTGCCACCAGCAGAGAGGGCAATGAGCAGTTCTTC
j_call: TRBJ2-5; v_call: TRBV7-2; clone_size: NA; d_call: TRBD1; cdr3_aa: CASSSHRGLGETQYF; cdr3_nt: TGTGCCAGCAGCTCCCACAGGGGGCTTGGAGAGACCCAGTACTTC
j_call: TRBJ2-7; v_call: TRBV5-4; clone_size: NA; d_call: NA; cdr3_aa: CASRSGGPLAEEQYF; cdr3_nt: TGTGCCAGCAGATCAGGGGGGCCTCTGGCGGAGGAGCAGTACTTC
j_call: TRBJ2-1; v_call: TRBV19; clone_size: NA; d_call: NA; cdr3_aa: CASSTLVKVGGNEQFF; cdr3_nt: TGTGCCAGTAGTACCCTCGTGAAGGTAGGAGGCAATGAGCAGTTCTTC
j_call: TRBJ2-3; v_call: TRBV6-1; clone_size: NA; d_call: TRBD2; cdr3_aa: CASSERIAGAPLDRTDTQYF; cdr3_nt: TGTGCCAGCAGTGAAAGGATAGCGGGGGCACCACTAGATCGCACAGATACGCAGTATTTT
j_call: TRBJ2-7; v_call: TRBV2; clone_size: NA; d_call: TRBD1; cdr3_aa: CASSGGQLAYEQYF; cdr3_nt: TGTGCCAGCAGTGGGGGACAGCTAGCTTACGAGCAGTACTTC
j_call: TRBJ2-1; v_call: TRBV10-3; clone_size: NA; d_call: TRBD2; cdr3_aa: CAISSSGGGYNEQFF; cdr3_nt: TGTGCCATCAGTTCGAGCGGGGGTGGCTACAATGAGCAGTTCTTC
j_call: TRBJ1-3; v_call: TRBV10-3; clone_size: NA; d_call: TRBD1; cdr3_aa: CAISTGGTGNTIYF; cdr3_nt: TGTGCCATCAGTACAGGGGGCACTGGAAACACCATATATTTT
j_call: TRBJ2-1; v_call: TRBV28; clone_size: NA; d_call: NA; cdr3_aa: CASSLNNEQFF; cdr3_nt: TGTGCCAGCAGTCTGAACAATGAGCAGTTCTTC
j_call: TRBJ2-5; v_call: TRBV7-9; clone_size: NA; d_call: NA; cdr3_aa: CASSTEGGRGLKETQYF; cdr3_nt: TGTGCCAGCAGCACCGAGGGAGGCAGGGGTCTGAAGGAGACCCAGTACTTC
j_call: TRBJ2-3; v_call: TRBV21-1; clone_size: NA; d_call: NA; cdr3_aa: CASSNRGGVDTQYF; cdr3_nt: TGTGCCAGCAGCAACAGGGGTGGTGTGGATACGCAGTATTTT
j_call: TRBJ2-3; v_call: TRBV11-2; clone_size: NA; d_call: TRBD2; cdr3_aa: CASSLDRGGGSTDTQYF; cdr3_nt: TGTGCCAGCAGCTTAGATCGGGGCGGGGGAAGCACAGATACGCAGTATTTT
j_call: TRBJ1-1; v_call: TRBV5-6; clone_size: NA; d_call: NA; cdr3_aa: CASSLGGEAFF; cdr3_nt: TGTGCCAGCAGCTTGGGTGGCGAAGCTTTCTTT
j_call: TRBJ1-1; v_call: TRBV30; clone_size: NA; d_call: NA; cdr3_aa: CAWSRAGTDSEAFF; cdr3_nt: TGTGCCTGGAGCAGAGCCGGGACGGACTCTGAAGCTTTCTTT
j_call: TRBJ2-3; v_call: TRBV18; clone_size: NA; d_call: TRBD1; cdr3_aa: CASSPGTAPDTQYF; cdr3_nt: TGTGCCAGCTCCCCCGGGACAGCCCCAGATACGCAGTATTTT
j_call: TRBJ2-3; v_call: TRBV11-2; clone_size: NA; d_call: TRBD2; cdr3_aa: CASSTPGTSADTQYF; cdr3_nt: TGTGCCAGCAGCACGCCCGGGACTAGTGCCGATACGCAGTATTTT
j_call: TRBJ1-1; v_call: TRBV5-4; clone_size: once; d_call: NA; cdr3_aa: CASSGTLTEAFF; cdr3_nt: TGTGCCAGCAGCGGGACCCTCACTGAAGCTTTCTTT
j_call: TRBJ1-1; v_call: TRBV5-6; clone_size: NA; d_call: NA; cdr3_aa: CASSLAHQKGTEAFF; cdr3_nt: TGTGCCAGCAGCTTGGCCCACCAAAAAGGGACTGAAGCTTTCTTT
j_call: TRBJ2-3; v_call: TRBV5-4; clone_size: NA; d_call: TRBD2; cdr3_aa: CASSHFGGTNTDTQYF; cdr3_nt: TGTGCCAGCAGCCACTTCGGGGGGACCAACACAGATACGCAGTATTTT
j_call: TRBJ2-2; v_call: TRBV5-6; clone_size: NA; d_call: NA; cdr3_aa: CASSSKGRVLTGELFF; cdr3_nt: TGTGCCAGCAGCTCGAAGGGGAGAGTCCTCACCGGGGAGCTGTTTTTT
j_call: TRBJ2-5; v_call: TRBV5-1; clone_size: NA; d_call: TRBD2; cdr3_aa: CASSEGSGGAVETQYF; cdr3_nt: TGCGCCAGCAGCGAAGGTAGCGGGGGGGCCGTAGAGACCCAGTACTTC
j_call: TRBJ1-4; v_call: TRBV6-5; clone_size: NA; d_call: NA; cdr3_aa: CASSSIYDEKLFF; cdr3_nt: TGTGCCAGCAGCTCCATTTATGATGAAAAACTGTTTTTT
j_call: TRBJ2-3; v_call: TRBV7-3; clone_size: NA; d_call: NA; cdr3_aa: CASSLTGGGQYF; cdr3_nt: TGTGCCAGCAGCTTAACCGGGGGTGGGCAGTATTTT
j_call: TRBJ2-1; v_call: TRBV4-2; clone_size: once; d_call: NA; cdr3_aa: CASSQDSRTGNEQFF; cdr3_nt: TGTGCCAGCAGCCAAGATAGCAGGACCGGTAATGAGCAGTTCTTC
j_call: TRBJ2-5; v_call: TRBV7-9; clone_size: NA; d_call: NA; cdr3_aa: CASSRQSYQETQYF; cdr3_nt: TGTGCCAGCAGCCGACAGTCGTACCAAGAGACCCAGTACTTC
j_call: TRBJ1-2; v_call: TRBV5-1; clone_size: NA; d_call: NA; cdr3_aa: CASSLRTDYGYTF; cdr3_nt: TGCGCCAGCAGCTTGCGGACAGACTATGGCTACACCTTC
j_call: TRBJ1-2; v_call: TRBV29-1; clone_size: NA; d_call: NA; cdr3_aa: CSVERDGLWATF; cdr3_nt: TGCAGCGTTGAACGAGACGGTCTCTGGGCCACCTTC
j_call: TRBJ2-7; v_call: TRBV29-1; clone_size: NA; d_call: TRBD2; cdr3_aa: CSAVLAGHYEQYF; cdr3_nt: TGCAGCGCCGTACTAGCGGGGCACTACGAGCAGTACTTC
j_call: TRBJ2-3; v_call: TRBV28; clone_size: few; d_call: NA; cdr3_aa: CASRISGGGDTQYF; cdr3_nt: TGTGCCAGCAGGATAAGTGGGGGTGGAGATACGCAGTATTTT
j_call: TRBJ2-2; v_call: TRBV14; clone_size: few; d_call: NA; cdr3_aa: CASSQVQVHTGELFF; cdr3_nt: TGTGCCAGCAGCCAAGTTCAGGTGCACACCGGGGAGCTGTTTTTT
j_call: TRBJ2-5; v_call: TRBV5-3; clone_size: NA; d_call: NA; cdr3_aa: CARSLCPVEETQYF; cdr3_nt: TGTGCCAGAAGCTTGTGCCCAGTCGAGGAGACCCAGTACTTC
j_call: TRBJ1-3; v_call: TRBV18; clone_size: NA; d_call: NA; cdr3_aa: CASSPTDTSSGNTIYF; cdr3_nt: TGTGCCAGCTCACCGACCGACACGAGCTCTGGAAACACCATATATTTT
j_call: TRBJ1-5; v_call: TRBV7-2; clone_size: NA; d_call: TRBD1; cdr3_aa: CASSLRTGYNQPQHF; cdr3_nt: TGTGCCAGCAGCTTGAGGACAGGGTACAATCAGCCCCAGCATTTT
j_call: TRBJ1-5; v_call: TRBV28; clone_size: NA; d_call: NA; cdr3_aa: CASSSFLSQPQHF; cdr3_nt: TGTGCCAGCAGTTCTTTCCTTAGTCAGCCCCAGCATTTT
j_call: TRBJ2-2; v_call: TRBV2; clone_size: NA; d_call: NA; cdr3_aa: CASKRGTSNTGELFF; cdr3_nt: TGTGCCAGCAAACGAGGGACTTCGAACACCGGGGAGCTGTTTTTT
j_call: TRBJ1-2; v_call: TRBV7-2; clone_size: NA; d_call: TRBD1; cdr3_aa: CASSPGQGYGYTF; cdr3_nt: TGTGCCAGCAGCCCCGGACAGGGATATGGCTACACCTTC
j_call: TRBJ1-4; v_call: TRBV11-3; clone_size: NA; d_call: NA; cdr3_aa: CASSKLDSRGTNEKLFF; cdr3_nt: TGTGCCAGCAGCAAATTGGACAGTCGGGGGACTAATGAAAAACTGTTTTTT
j_call: TRBJ2-7; v_call: TRBV6-5; clone_size: once; d_call: TRBD1; cdr3_aa: CASSFGTGYEQYF; cdr3_nt: TGTGCCAGCAGTTTCGGGACAGGGTACGAGCAGTACTTC
j_call: TRBJ1-4; v_call: TRBV12-2; clone_size: NA; d_call: NA; cdr3_aa: CASPLGDRTNEKLFF; cdr3_nt: TGTGCAAGTCCCCTCGGTGACAGAACTAATGAAAAACTGTTTTTT
j_call: TRBJ2-1; v_call: TRBV30; clone_size: NA; d_call: NA; cdr3_aa: CAWSPKGNEQFF; cdr3_nt: TGTGCCTGGAGTCCTAAAGGGAATGAGCAGTTCTTC